This T cell receptor (beta chain) originates from a study of chemoradiotherapy in HPV16-positive cancers. Repeated repertoire sampling spanned the course of chemoradiotherapy. Turning to this clone: Its antigen remains unknown.

Trimming stripped 6 bases from V and 9 bases from J, with 18 bases between. This CDR3 region has 13 residues. Germline V gene lookup returns CDR1 MDHEN and CDR2 SYDVKM. Study-wide points: Candidate HPV-specific clones and E7-related TCR motifs grew in tumor during treatment. Better recurrence-free survival went with HPV-responsive T-cell expansion in HPV16-positive patients. HPV-specific T cells were functionally defined from only a couple of HPV16-positive patients.

The protocol was immunoSEQ multiplex PCR, while the TCRdb copy is restricted to in-frame clones and leaves out a portion. The sample includes some 8,900 clones, around 75% of them seen just once. The sequence was obtained from a human donor with HPV-associated anogenital cancer. The sample was taken from a patient who underwent chemoradiotherapy. This chain uses TRBV28 with TRBJ2-7; TRBD1 might be the D (6 bases). The CDR3 spells CASSPAQGLGQYF. The CDR3 coding sequence is TGTGCCAGCAGCCCTGCCCAGGGGCTAGGGCAGTACTTC.